Listed below are T cell receptor beta chains from one sample, sequenced in a study of low-dose radiotherapy and immunotherapy resistance in tumors. TCRdb called the reads again in MiXCR, with one record for every CDR3 protein. The table lists about 60,000 distinct CDR3 sequences, about 25% of them singletons. Material: PBMCs, obtained before treatment. The receptors here all came from a male donor with prostate cancer. Each CDR3 is given without its conserved first and last residue. Fields, in order: CDR3 length, V gene, clone size, CDR3 protein. Expanded clones are given a class, and other clones once, few, many or no size at all.

len: 11
v_gene: TRBV5-4
abundance: .
CDR3aa: ASSLNRNTEAF

len: 14
v_gene: TRBV7-3
abundance: few
CDR3aa: ASSPGLAGKQETQY

len: 13
v_gene: TRBV24-1
abundance: many
CDR3aa: ATSDVPGNSYEQY

len: 12
v_gene: TRBV20-1
abundance: many
CDR3aa: SARDSQSTGELF

len: 14
v_gene: TRBV5-1
abundance: many
CDR3aa: ASSLEQVAGIYEQY

len: 10
v_gene: TRBV11-2
abundance: many
CDR3aa: ASRPAAETQY

len: 14
v_gene: TRBV6-2/TRBV6-3
abundance: .
CDR3aa: ASKGLAGVKYNEQF

len: 13
v_gene: TRBV12-3/TRBV12-4
abundance: few
CDR3aa: ASSETGTGVHEQY

len: 13
v_gene: TRBV19
abundance: many
CDR3aa: ASSIGALAPNEQY

len: 15
v_gene: TRBV12-3/TRBV12-4
abundance: many
CDR3aa: ASSFGGTPLKLEKLF

len: 12
v_gene: TRBV7-2
abundance: many
CDR3aa: ASSFDRGPDEQF

len: 11
v_gene: TRBV5-5
abundance: .
CDR3aa: ASSRNRDQPQH

len: 17
v_gene: TRBV28
abundance: many
CDR3aa: ASSYRLTGAKSSYNEQF

len: 14
v_gene: TRBV18
abundance: many
CDR3aa: ASSPVSTGGGETQY

len: 12
v_gene: TRBV9
abundance: .
CDR3aa: ASSGGNSYNEQF

len: 12
v_gene: TRBV2
abundance: many
CDR3aa: ASSEGSLPGELF

len: 12
v_gene: TRBV12-5
abundance: many
CDR3aa: ASGPSGRGTEAF

len: 14
v_gene: TRBV7-9
abundance: .
CDR3aa: ASSLVLGRKTYEQY